These 11 T cell receptor beta chains came from one sample sequenced in a study of CD8 T cells in ankylosing spondylitis. A single record per CDR3 protein comes from TCRdb applying MiXCR to the 5' RACE reads. The sample includes over 60,000 distinct CDR3 sequences, approximately 5% of them seen just once. The specimen sequenced was blood, either unsorted or a sorted T cell fraction (not recorded which). The receptors stem from a male donor with ankylosing spondylitis or in good health (not recorded which).

The rearrangement links TRBV6-5 to TRBJ2-7; D is unresolved. The ends were cut back, 0 bases at V and 4 bases at J, with 7 bases in the middle. Germline CDR1 and CDR2: MNHEY and SVGAGI. This CDR3 has 13 residues. CDR3 in DNA: TGTGCCAGCAGTTACTCGAAGGTATACGAGCAGTACTTC. Translation: CASSYSKVYEQYF.

This clonotype was seen a handful of times. The chain recombines TRBV7-2 with TRBJ2-5, with D unresolved. The CDR3 runs 14 residues. Per the germline V gene, CDR1 is SGHTA and CDR2 is FQGNSA. V gave up 6 bases and J gave up 1 base, with 12 bases separating them. CDR3 sequence (DNA): TGTGCCAGCAGTCAGGACCGAAGCCAAGAGACCCAGTACTTC. It specifies CASSQDRSQETQYF.

This clonotype was recorded at least ten times. V usage is TRBV12-3 or TRBV12-4 and J usage is TRBJ2-5, with D possibly matching TRBD1 (5 bases). V lost 3 bases and J lost 5, with 16 bases in between. The CDR3 totals 15 residues. The CDR3 region is CASSFSGLDAETQYF. Here the CDR3 DNA reads TGTGCCAGCAGTTTTTCAGGGCTTGACGCGGAGACCCAGTACTTC.

This clonotype has a count of ten or more. V gene TRBV6-4 combines with J gene TRBJ2-3, with TRBD2 identical over 9 bases. The ends lost 3 bases at V and 6 bases at J; junction bases unmatched: 7. The CDR3 spans 15 residues. Germline V lookup: CDR1 MRHNA, CDR2 SNTAGT. For the CDR3, the DNA is TGTGCCAGCAGTGAGCTAGCGGGGCGAGTGGATACGCAGTATTTT. Its translation: CASSELAGRVDTQYF.

This clonotype was seen repeatedly, ten times or more. This chain connects TRBV18 to TRBJ2-7; D possibly matches TRBD1 or TRBD2 (5 bases each). Trimming left V 5 bases short and J 6 bases short, with 17 bases between. In germline, CDR1 is KGHSH, CDR2 LQKENI. This CDR3 is built from 14 residues. CDR3 region: CASSNLRGEPEQYF. The CDR3 DNA follows: TGTGCCAGCTCAAACCTGAGGGGCGAGCCCGAGCAGTACTTC.

In this sample, this clonotype turned up a few times. The J gene is TRBJ2-2, the V gene TRBV7-9; D is possibly TRBD1 or TRBD2 (6 bases each). Per germline, CDR1 SEHNR and CDR2 FQNEAQ (reference sequence). The V and J ends lost 7 bases and 6 bases respectively, with 15 bases between them. The CDR3 consists of 14 residues. The CDR3 reads CASIGGGHAGELFF. In DNA, the CDR3 is TGTGCCAGCATTGGAGGGGGGCACGCCGGGGAGCTGTTTTTT. Drawing the rest from reference TRBV7-9 and TRBJ2-2, the complete variable domain is DTGVSQNPRHKITKRGQNVTFRCDPISEHNRLYWYRQTLGQGPEFLTYFQNEAQLEKSRLLSDRFSAERPKGSFSTLEIQRTEQGDSAMYLCASIGGGHAGELFFGEGSRLTVL.

This clonotype has a count of ten or more. This rearrangement joins TRBV12-3 or TRBV12-4 to TRBJ2-7; no clear D. The V gene lost 3 bases and the J gene lost 4 bases, with 7 bases spanning the gap. The CDR3 extends over 12 amino acids. CDR3 in DNA: TGTGCCAGCAGTTTGGGGAAATACGAGCAGTACTTC. The encoded protein is CASSLGKYEQYF.

In this sample, this clonotype turned up once. With a much larger clone just one base away, this may be a read error. The V call is TRBV6-2 or TRBV6-3, the J call TRBJ1-2, with D hard to call. The CDR3 is 14 residues long. In germline, CDR1 is MNHEY, CDR2 SVGEGT. The CDR3: CANSYRGLNGGYTF. The CDR3 DNA reads as TGTGCCAACAGTTACCGAGGACTCAACGGGGGCTACACCTTC.

This clonotype was recorded a few times. J is TRBJ2-3 and V is TRBV28, with D perhaps matching TRBD1 (5 bases). The CDR3 runs 16 residues. V shed 4 bases and J shed 6 bases, with 20 bases lying between them. Germline CDR1 is MDHEN and CDR2 is SYDVKM. Written as DNA, the CDR3 is TGTGCCAGCAGTTCCCGACCCCCGACAGTGATGGATACGCAGTATTTT. It is translated as CASSSRPPTVMDTQYF.

This clonotype was found a few times. The chain joins TRBV5-1 to TRBJ1-4; 10 nucleotides line up with TRBD1. CDR3 size: 14 residues. Unmatched junction bases numbered 4, after V lost 4 bases and J lost 7 bases. The germline CDR1 and CDR2 sequences are SGHRS and YFSETQ. The CDR3 DNA sequence: TGCGCCAGCAGCCCGGGACAGGGGAGTGAAAAACTGTTTTTT. It is translated as CASSPGQGSEKLFF.

Many counts were recorded for this clonotype. V is TRBV5-1 and J is TRBJ2-1, with TRBD1 identical over 10 bases. This CDR3 region has 16 residues. Germline trimming cut 0 bases from V and 3 bases from J; bases unmatched to any gene: 3. Per the germline V gene, CDR1 is SGHRS and CDR2 is YFSETQ. CDR3 loop: CASSLGRTGGYNEQFF. CDR3 coding DNA: TGCGCCAGCAGCTTGGGTCGGACAGGGGGCTACAATGAGCAGTTCTTC.